The entry below gives a single T cell receptor beta chain sequence along with its context. The data originate from a study of shared clonotypes between healthy human individuals. Naive CD8 cells lacked CD45RO, underwent positive selection for CCR7 and left out terminally differentiated effector memory CD45RA+ cells. Repertoires were generated with immunoSEQ multiplex PCR, while TCRdb's copy carries only in-frame clones and drops some. The repertoire holds roughly 2.1 million clones, with roughly 91% as singletons. With 0 bases removed from V and 4 bases from J, the gap between germline ends came to 15 bases. The CDR3 is made up of 16 amino acids. In germline, CDR1 is MGHRA, CDR2 YSYEKL.

The sequenced sample was naive CD8+ T cells from PBMCs. The receptor comes from a young man in good health. Some clones in this sample may be carry-over from other donors' samples. The rearrangement uses TRBV4-1 and TRBJ1-2; D is perhaps TRBD1 (5 bases). The chain's CDR3 is CASSQEVGLLPYGYTF. CDR3 bases: TGCGCCAGCAGCCAAGAAGTGGGGCTTCTGCCCTATGGCTACACCTTC.